A selection of T cell receptor beta chains follows, all from one sample in a study of cytomegalovirus exposure and HLA in healthy donors. The table came from immunoSEQ multiplex PCR; TCRdb's copy has only in-frame clones and leaves some out. Among roughly 200,000 clones listed, about an eighth were seen once. The sequencing input was PBMCs. These receptors all stem from a man aged 50-59 years in good health and CMV-seropositive. The CDR3 runs from the conserved cysteine through the conserved F or W. Fields, in order: V gene, J gene, D gene, clone size, CDR3 protein, CDR3 DNA. D genes are given only for firm matches. Expanded clones are given a class, and other clones once, few, many or no size at all.

>TRBV6-5|TRBJ1-2|NA|few
CASTVGSGGYTF
TGTGCCAGCACTGTGGGGAGCGGTGGCTACACCTTC
>TRBV7-6|TRBJ2-3|TRBD2|few
CASSYLAGGSTDTQYF
TGTGCCAGCAGTTACTTAGCGGGGGGGAGCACAGATACGCAGTATTTT
>TRBV2|TRBJ1-6|NA|NA
CASSERVPENSPLHF
TGTGCCAGCAGTGAGAGGGTACCTGAGAATTCACCCCTCCACTTT
>TRBV2|TRBJ1-2|NA|NA
CASSEFSGYGYTF
TGTGCCAGCAGTGAATTTTCCGGGTATGGCTACACCTTC
>TRBV4-3|TRBJ2-5|NA|few
CASSQDLEVETQYF
TGCGCCAGCAGCCAAGATCTTGAGGTGGAGACCCAGTACTTC
>TRBV6-5|TRBJ1-6|TRBD1|NA
CASTRTGKNSPLHF
TGTGCCAGCACCAGGACAGGGAAAAATTCACCCCTCCACTTT
>TRBV7-3|TRBJ2-5|NA|NA
CASSAGFQETQYF
TGTGCCAGCAGCGCGGGATTCCAAGAGACCCAGTACTTC
>TRBV28|TRBJ1-1|TRBD1|NA
CASSFSRGRGNTEAFF
TGTGCCAGCAGTTTTTCCAGGGGGCGAGGTAACACTGAAGCTTTCTTT
>TRBV11-3|TRBJ1-4|TRBD1|NA
CASSPGTATNEKLFF
TGTGCCAGCAGCCCTGGGACAGCAACTAATGAAAAACTGTTTTTT
>TRBV4-3|TRBJ2-1|NA|NA
CASSSGLYNEQFF
TGCGCCAGCAGCTCCGGACTTTACAATGAGCAGTTCTTC
>TRBV28|TRBJ2-3|TRBD2|NA
CASSRAGGPTDTQYF
TGTGCCAGCAGTAGAGCGGGGGGGCCAACAGATACGCAGTATTTT
>TRBV19|TRBJ2-5|TRBD1|NA
CASSPRGQGEVETQYF
TGTGCCAGTAGCCCCCGGGGACAGGGCGAAGTAGAGACCCAGTACTTC
>TRBV19|TRBJ2-1|NA|few
CASSIRGPNNNEQFF
TGTGCCAGTAGTATCAGGGGCCCGAATAACAATGAGCAGTTCTTC
>TRBV11-3|TRBJ1-3|TRBD1|few
CASSFGQGAGNTIYF
TGTGCCAGCAGCTTTGGACAGGGTGCTGGAAACACCATATATTTT
>TRBV7-8|TRBJ1-6|NA|few
CASSWAQQYNSPLHF
TGTGCCAGCAGCTGGGCCCAACAGTATAATTCACCCCTCCACTTT
>TRBV11-2|TRBJ2-7|TRBD1|few
CASSRSPGQGYEQYF
TGTGCCAGCAGCCGGAGTCCGGGACAGGGATACGAGCAGTACTTC
>TRBV6-6|TRBJ1-5|NA|NA
CASSSPGQPQHF
TGTGCCAGCAGTTCACCCGGTCAGCCCCAGCATTTT
>TRBV27|TRBJ1-1|TRBD1|NA
CASSLDRDTEAFF
TGTGCCAGCAGTTTAGACAGGGACACTGAAGCTTTCTTT
>TRBV2|TRBJ1-5|TRBD1|NA
CASSDRQGSNQPQHF
TGTGCCAGCAGTGACCGACAGGGGAGCAATCAGCCCCAGCATTTT
>TRBV5-4|TRBJ2-7|TRBD1|NA
CASSLGDRVLVYEQYF
TGTGCCAGCAGCTTGGGGGACAGGGTATTGGTCTACGAGCAGTACTTC
>TRBV4-2|TRBJ1-2|TRBD1|NA
CASSQVTGGPTNYGYTF
TGTGCCAGCAGCCAGGTTACAGGGGGCCCTACTAACTATGGCTACACCTTC
>TRBV28|TRBJ1-2|TRBD1|NA
CASSLLVGGQDFTYGYTF
TGTGCCAGCAGTTTATTAGTTGGGGGACAGGATTTTACCTATGGCTACACCTTC
>TRBV7-2|TRBJ2-6|TRBD2|few
CASSSGKREGTGANVLTF
TGTGCCAGCAGCTCCGGTAAGAGGGAGGGGACCGGGGCCAACGTCCTGACTTTC
>TRBV27|TRBJ2-6|NA|NA
CASSLRSGANVLTF
TGTGCCAGCAGTTTACGCTCTGGGGCCAACGTCCTGACTTTC
>TRBV29-1|TRBJ2-7|TRBD1|few
CSVDSGDRGYEQYF
TGCAGCGTTGACTCAGGGGACAGGGGGTACGAGCAGTACTTC
>TRBV28|TRBJ1-2|NA|NA
CASSLSGYYGYTF
TGTGCCAGCAGTTTATCAGGATACTATGGCTACACCTTC
>TRBV19|TRBJ1-1|TRBD1|few
CASRDRGENTEAFF
TGTGCCAGTAGAGACAGGGGGGAAAACACTGAAGCTTTCTTT
>TRBV2|TRBJ2-5|NA|few
CASSEGPVRQETQYF
TGTGCCAGCAGTGAAGGCCCCGTGAGACAAGAGACCCAGTACTTC
>TRBV7-2|TRBJ2-3|TRBD1|few
CASSSQGSSTDTQYF
TGTGCCAGCAGCTCACAGGGGTCTAGCACAGATACGCAGTATTTT